This T cell receptor (beta chain) was identified during a study of blood T cell repertoires in COVID-19. Across the whole study: Sites in the United States, Italy and Spain provided acute and convalescent COVID-19 samples. PBMCs, B-cell-depleted T cells, or T cells were the source of the cDNA or gDNA that made up the material.

Original methodology: Estimates of nucleated cell counts were drawn from the amplification of reference gene primers. This table comes from immunoSEQ multiplex PCR, and its TCRdb copy is limited to in-frame clones, with some not included. Clone size and the V and J calls come from that table; the DNA yielded D and trimming. Seen here are roughly 150,000 clones, around 90% observed once, and the top ten hold 2.5% to 3%. Looked up from germline, CDR1 is SEHNR and CDR2 is FQNEAQ (reference sequence). This CDR3 region has 15 residues. The V end lost 2 bases, the J end lost 4 bases, and 14 bases lay between the germline ends.

The rearrangement uses TRBV7-9 and TRBJ2-5; D is perhaps TRBD1 (6 bases). This TCR was recovered from a man in his sixties with acute or convalescent COVID-19. Sequencing was done on a sample of peripheral blood. CDR3 amino acids: CASSLIGQGIETQYF. In nucleotides, the CDR3 is TGTGCCAGCAGCTTAATAGGGCAGGGGATAGAGACCCAGTACTTC.